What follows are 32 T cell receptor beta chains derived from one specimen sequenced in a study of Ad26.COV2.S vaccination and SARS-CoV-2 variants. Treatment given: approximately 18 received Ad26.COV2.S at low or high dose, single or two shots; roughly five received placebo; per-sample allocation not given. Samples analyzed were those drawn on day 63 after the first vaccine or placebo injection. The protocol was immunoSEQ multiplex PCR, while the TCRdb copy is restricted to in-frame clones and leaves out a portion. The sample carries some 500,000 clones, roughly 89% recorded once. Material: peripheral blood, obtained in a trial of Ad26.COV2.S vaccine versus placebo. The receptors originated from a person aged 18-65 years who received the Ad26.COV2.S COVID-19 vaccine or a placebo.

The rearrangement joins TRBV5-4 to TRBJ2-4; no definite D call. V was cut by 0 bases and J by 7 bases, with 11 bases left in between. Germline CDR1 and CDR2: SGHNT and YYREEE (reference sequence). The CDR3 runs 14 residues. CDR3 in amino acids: CASSLDFSSNIQYF. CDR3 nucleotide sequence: TGTGCCAGCAGCTTGGATTTTTCTTCGAACATTCAGTACTTC.

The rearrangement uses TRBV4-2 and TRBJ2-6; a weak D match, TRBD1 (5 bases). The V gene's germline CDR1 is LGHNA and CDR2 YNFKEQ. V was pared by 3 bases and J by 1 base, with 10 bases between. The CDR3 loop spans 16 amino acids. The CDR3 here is CASSHGAGSGANVLTF. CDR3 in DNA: TGTGCCAGCAGCCATGGCGCAGGGTCTGGGGCCAACGTCCTGACTTTC.

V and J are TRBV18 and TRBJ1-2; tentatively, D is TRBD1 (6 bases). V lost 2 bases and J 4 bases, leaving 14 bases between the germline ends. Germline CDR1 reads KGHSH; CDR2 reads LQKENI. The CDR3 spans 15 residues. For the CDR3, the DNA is TGTGCCAGCTCACCAGCGGGGGGCGCGGGCTATGGCTACACCTTC. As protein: CASSPAGGAGYGYTF.

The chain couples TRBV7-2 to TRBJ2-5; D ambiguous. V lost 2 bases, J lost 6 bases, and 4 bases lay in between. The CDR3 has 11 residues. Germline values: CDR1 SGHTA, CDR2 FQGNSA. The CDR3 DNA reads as TGTGCCAGCAGCTTATCGCAGACCCAGTACTTC. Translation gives CASSLSQTQYF.

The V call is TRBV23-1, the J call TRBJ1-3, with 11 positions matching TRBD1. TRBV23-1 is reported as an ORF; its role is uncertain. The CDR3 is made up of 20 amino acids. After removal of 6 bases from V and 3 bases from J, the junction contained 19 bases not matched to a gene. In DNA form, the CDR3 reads TGCGCCAGCAGGCGTACCGAACAGTCCCGGGACAGGGGGATTGGAAACACCATATATTTT. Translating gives CASRRTEQSRDRGIGNTIYF.

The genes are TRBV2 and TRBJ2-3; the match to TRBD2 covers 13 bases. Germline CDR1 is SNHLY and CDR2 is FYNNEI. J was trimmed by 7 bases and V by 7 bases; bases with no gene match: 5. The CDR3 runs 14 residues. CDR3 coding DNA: TGTGCCAGCACGACTAGCGGGAGGAGGAATACGCAGTATTTT. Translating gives CASTTSGRRNTQYF.

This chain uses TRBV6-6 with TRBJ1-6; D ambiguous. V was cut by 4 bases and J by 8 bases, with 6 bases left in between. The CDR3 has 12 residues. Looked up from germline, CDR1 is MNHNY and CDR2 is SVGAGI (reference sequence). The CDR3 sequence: CASSSGYSPLHF. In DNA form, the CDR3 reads TGTGCCAGCAGTTCCGGTTATTCACCCCTCCACTTT.

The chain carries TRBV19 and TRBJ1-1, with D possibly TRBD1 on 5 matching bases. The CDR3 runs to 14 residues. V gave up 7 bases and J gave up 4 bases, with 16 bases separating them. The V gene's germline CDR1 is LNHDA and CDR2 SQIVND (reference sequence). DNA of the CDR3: TGTGCCAGTATGGTCCAGGGTATTAGCACTGAAGCTTTCTTT. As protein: CASMVQGISTEAFF.

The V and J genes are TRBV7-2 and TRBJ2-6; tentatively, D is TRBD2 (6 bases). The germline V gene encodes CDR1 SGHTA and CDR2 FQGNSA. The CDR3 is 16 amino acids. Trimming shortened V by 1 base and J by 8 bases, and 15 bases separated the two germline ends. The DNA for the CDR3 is TGTGCCAGCAGCTTAGTTGGGACTGGAGGGTCCAACGTCCTGACTTTC. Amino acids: CASSLVGTGGSNVLTF.

The CDR3 bases are TGCGCCAGCAGCCAAGCGCTTTACTCCAATGAGCAGTTCTTC. Translation: CASSQALYSNEQFF. This sequence joins TRBV4-3 and TRBJ2-1; no clear D. The CDR3 is 14 residues long. The V end lost 1 base, the J end lost 6 bases, and 10 bases lay between the germline ends. Germline V gives CDR1 LGHNA, CDR2 YSLEER.

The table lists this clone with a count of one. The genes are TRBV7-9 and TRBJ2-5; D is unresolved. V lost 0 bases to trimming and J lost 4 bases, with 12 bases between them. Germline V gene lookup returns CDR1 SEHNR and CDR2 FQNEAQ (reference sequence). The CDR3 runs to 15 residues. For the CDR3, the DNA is TGTGCCAGCAGCTTAGCTACTGGCGCAGGAGAGACCCAGTACTTC. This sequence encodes CASSLATGAGETQYF.

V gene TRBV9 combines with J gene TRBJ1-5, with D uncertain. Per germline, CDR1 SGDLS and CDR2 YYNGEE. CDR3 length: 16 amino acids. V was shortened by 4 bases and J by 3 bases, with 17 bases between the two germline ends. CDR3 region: CASSTASGPLNQPQHF. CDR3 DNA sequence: TGTGCCAGCAGCACTGCCTCGGGTCCCCTCAATCAGCCCCAGCATTTT.

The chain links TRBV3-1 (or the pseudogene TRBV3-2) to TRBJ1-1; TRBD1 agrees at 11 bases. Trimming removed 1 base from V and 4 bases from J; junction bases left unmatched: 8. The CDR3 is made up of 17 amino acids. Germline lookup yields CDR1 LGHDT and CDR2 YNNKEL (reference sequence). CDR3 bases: TGTGCCAGCAGCCAAGGAGGACAGGGGGCGGGCGGCACTGAAGCTTTCTTT. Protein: CASSQGGQGAGGTEAFF.

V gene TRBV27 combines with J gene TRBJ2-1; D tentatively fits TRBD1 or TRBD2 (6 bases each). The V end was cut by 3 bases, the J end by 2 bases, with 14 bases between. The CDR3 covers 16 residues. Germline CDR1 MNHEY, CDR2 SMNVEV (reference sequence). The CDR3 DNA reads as TGTGCCAGCAGTTTGTTGACGAGGGGGGCCTACAATGAGCAGTTCTTC. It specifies CASSLLTRGAYNEQFF.

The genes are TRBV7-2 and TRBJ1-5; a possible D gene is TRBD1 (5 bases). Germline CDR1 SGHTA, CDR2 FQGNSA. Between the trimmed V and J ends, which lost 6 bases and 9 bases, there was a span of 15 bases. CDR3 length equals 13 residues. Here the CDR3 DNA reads TGTGCCAGCAGGGCCGGGACCCAGGGGCCCCAGCATTTT. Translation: CASRAGTQGPQHF.

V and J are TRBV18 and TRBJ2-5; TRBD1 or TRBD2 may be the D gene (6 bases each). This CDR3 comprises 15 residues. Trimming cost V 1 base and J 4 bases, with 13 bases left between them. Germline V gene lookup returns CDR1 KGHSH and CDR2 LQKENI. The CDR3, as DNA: TGTGCCAGCTCACCACGTGAACAGGGAGGAGAGACCCAGTACTTC. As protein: CASSPREQGGETQYF.

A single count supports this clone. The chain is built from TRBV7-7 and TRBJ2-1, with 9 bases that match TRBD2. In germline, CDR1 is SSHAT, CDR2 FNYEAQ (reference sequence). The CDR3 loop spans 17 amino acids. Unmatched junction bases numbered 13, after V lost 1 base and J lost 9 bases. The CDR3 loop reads CASSLEGGGLAASEQFF. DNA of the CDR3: TGTGCCAGCAGCTTAGAGGGGGGGGGACTAGCAGCAAGTGAGCAGTTCTTC.

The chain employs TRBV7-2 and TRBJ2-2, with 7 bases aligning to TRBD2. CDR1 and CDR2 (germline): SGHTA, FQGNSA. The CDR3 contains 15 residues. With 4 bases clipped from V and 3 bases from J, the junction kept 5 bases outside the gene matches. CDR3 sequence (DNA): TGTGCCAGCAGCTACAGACTAGCAGACACCGGGGAGCTGTTTTTT. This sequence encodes CASSYRLADTGELFF.

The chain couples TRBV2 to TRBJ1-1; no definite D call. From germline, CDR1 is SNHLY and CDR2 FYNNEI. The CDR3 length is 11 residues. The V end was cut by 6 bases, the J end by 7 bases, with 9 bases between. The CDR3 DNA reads TGTGCCAGCAGGGCGGACCTTGAAGCTTTCTTT. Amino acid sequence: CASRADLEAFF.

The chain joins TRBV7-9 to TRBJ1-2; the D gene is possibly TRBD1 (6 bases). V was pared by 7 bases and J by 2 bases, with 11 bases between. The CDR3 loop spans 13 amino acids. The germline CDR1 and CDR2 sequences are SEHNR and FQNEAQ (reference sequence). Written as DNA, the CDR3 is TGTGCCAGCAACAGGGATACCAACTATGGCTACACCTTC. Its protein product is CASNRDTNYGYTF.

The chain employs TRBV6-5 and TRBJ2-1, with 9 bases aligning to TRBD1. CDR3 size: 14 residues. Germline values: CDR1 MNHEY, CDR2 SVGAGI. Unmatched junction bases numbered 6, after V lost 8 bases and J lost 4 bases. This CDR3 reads CASLLTGGYNEQFF. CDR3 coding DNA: TGTGCCAGCTTGTTGACAGGGGGGTACAATGAGCAGTTCTTC.

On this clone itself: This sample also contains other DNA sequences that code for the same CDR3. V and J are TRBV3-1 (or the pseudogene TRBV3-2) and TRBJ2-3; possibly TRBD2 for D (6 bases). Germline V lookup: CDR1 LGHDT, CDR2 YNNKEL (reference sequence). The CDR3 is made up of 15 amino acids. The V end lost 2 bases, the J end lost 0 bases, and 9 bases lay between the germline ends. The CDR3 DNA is TGTGCCAGCAGCCAACGCGGGGTTAGCACAGATACGCAGTATTTT. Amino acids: CASSQRGVSTDTQYF.

The CDR3, as DNA: TGTGCCAGCAGCGTACGGCTATCGGAGCAGTTCTTC. This sequence encodes CASSVRLSEQFF. The V and J genes are TRBV9 and TRBJ2-1; no firm D call. Trimming left V 1 base short and J 10 bases short, with 9 bases between. The CDR3 has 12 amino acids. Germline-derived CDR1 and CDR2 are SGDLS and YYNGEE. Based on the CDR3 plus reference TRBV9 and TRBJ2-1, the full variable domain is DSGVTQTPKHLITATGQRVTLRCSPRSGDLSVYWYQQSLDQGLQFLIQYYNGEERAKGNILERFSAQQFPDLHSELNLSSLELGDSALYFCASSVRLSEQFFGPGTRLTVL.

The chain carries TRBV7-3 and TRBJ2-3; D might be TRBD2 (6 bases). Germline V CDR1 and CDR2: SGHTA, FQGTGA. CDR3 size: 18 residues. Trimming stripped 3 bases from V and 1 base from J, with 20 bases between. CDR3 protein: CASSFGGLPLLGTDTQYF. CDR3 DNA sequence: TGTGCCAGCAGCTTTGGGGGACTCCCTCTTCTAGGCACAGATACGCAGTATTTT.

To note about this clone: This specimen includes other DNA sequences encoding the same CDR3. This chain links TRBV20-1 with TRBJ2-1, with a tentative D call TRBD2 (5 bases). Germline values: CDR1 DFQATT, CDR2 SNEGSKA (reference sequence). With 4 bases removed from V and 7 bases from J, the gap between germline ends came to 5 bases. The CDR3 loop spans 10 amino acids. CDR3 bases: TGCAGTGCTACGGGGAATGAGCAGTTCTTC. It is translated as CSATGNEQFF.

The DNA for the CDR3 is TGCAGTGCTAGTGGTAGGGACCCCTATGGCTACACCTTC. This gives the protein CSASGRDPYGYTF. This chain joins TRBV20-1 and TRBJ1-2; possibly TRBD1 for D (5 bases). Germline V gene lookup returns CDR1 DFQATT and CDR2 SNEGSKA (reference sequence). Deletions cut 3 bases from V and 4 bases from J, with 12 bases between. The CDR3 totals 13 residues.

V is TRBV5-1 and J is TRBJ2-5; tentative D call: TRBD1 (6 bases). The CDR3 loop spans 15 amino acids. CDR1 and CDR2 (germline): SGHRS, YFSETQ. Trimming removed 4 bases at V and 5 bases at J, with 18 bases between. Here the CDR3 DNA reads TGCGCCAGCAGCGGGATCACAGGGTCGGGGGAGACCCAGTACTTC. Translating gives CASSGITGSGETQYF.

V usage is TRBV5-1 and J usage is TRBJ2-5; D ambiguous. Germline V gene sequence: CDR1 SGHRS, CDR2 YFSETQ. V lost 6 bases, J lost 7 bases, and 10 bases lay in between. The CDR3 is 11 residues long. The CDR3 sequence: CASTLGGTQYF. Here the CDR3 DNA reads TGCGCCAGCACCCTAGGTGGGACCCAGTACTTC.

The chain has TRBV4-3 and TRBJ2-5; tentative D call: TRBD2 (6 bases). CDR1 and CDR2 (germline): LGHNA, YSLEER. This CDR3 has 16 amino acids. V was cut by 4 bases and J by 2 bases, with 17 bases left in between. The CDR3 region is CASSPHHMGLQETQYF. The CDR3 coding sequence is TGCGCCAGCAGCCCCCACCACATGGGACTTCAAGAGACCCAGTACTTC.

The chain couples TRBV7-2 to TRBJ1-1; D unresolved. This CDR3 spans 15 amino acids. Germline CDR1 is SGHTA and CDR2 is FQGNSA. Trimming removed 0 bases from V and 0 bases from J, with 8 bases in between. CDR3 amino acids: CASSLAATLNTEAFF. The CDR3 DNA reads TGTGCCAGCAGCTTAGCAGCTACGCTGAACACTGAAGCTTTCTTT.

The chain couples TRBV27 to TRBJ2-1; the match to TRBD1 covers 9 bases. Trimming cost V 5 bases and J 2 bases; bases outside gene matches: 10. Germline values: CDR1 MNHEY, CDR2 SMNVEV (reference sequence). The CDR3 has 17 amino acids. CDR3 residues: CASSPTPGQGTYNEQFF. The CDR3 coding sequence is TGTGCCAGCAGTCCTACCCCGGGACAGGGAACCTACAATGAGCAGTTCTTC.

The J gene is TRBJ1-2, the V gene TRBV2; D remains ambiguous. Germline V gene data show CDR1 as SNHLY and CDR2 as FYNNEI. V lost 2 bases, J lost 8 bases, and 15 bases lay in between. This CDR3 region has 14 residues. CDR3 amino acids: CASSETGPIRGYTF. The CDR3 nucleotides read TGTGCCAGCAGTGAAACCGGTCCTATAAGAGGCTACACCTTC.